Only one count was recorded for the clone carrying this T cell receptor (beta chain). What it binds is not known. The data were taken from a study of T cell responses to AZD1222 COVID-19 vaccine. Broader study findings: Close to half of spike-specific TCRs reportedly recognize unmutated variant regions. The donors showed a predominance of white British ancestry and of females, with possible underestimation of clonal diversity. Baseline seropositivity occurred in only a handful of AZD1222 recipients.

Trimming removed 2 bases from V and 5 bases from J, with 10 bases in between. Germline CDR1 is MNHNS and CDR2 is SASEGT. The CDR3 is 14 residues long. Data came from immunoSEQ multiplex PCR; TCRdb stores just in-frame clones and leaves some out. The table has some 150,000 clones, about nine tenths seen once; the top ten hold roughly 2%. This clonotype originated in an adult in good health. The chain recombines TRBV6-1 with TRBJ2-1, with no clear D. The sequencing here drew on peripheral blood, taken on day 0 of AZD1222 vaccination. CDR3 in DNA: TGTGCCAGCAGTGAAAGTTCTAGGAACAATGAGCAGTTCTTC. Translating gives CASSESSRNNEQFF.